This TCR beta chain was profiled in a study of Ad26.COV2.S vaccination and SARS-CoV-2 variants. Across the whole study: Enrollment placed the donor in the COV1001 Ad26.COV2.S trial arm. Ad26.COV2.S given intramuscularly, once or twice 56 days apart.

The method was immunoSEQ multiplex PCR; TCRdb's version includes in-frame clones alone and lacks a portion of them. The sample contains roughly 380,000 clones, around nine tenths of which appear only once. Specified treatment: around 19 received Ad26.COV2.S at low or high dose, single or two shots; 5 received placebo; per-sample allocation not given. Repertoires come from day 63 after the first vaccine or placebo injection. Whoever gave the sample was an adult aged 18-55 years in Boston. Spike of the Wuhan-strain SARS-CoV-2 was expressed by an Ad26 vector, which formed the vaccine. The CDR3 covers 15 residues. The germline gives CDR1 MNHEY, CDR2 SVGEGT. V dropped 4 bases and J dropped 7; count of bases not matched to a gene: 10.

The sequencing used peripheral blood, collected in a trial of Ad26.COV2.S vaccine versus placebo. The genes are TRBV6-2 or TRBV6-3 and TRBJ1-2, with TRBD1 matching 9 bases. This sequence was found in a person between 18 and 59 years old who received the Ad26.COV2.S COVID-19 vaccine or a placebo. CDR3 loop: CASSSSPDRGGGYTF. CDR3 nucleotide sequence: TGTGCCAGCAGTTCCTCCCCGGACAGGGGAGGTGGCTACACCTTC.